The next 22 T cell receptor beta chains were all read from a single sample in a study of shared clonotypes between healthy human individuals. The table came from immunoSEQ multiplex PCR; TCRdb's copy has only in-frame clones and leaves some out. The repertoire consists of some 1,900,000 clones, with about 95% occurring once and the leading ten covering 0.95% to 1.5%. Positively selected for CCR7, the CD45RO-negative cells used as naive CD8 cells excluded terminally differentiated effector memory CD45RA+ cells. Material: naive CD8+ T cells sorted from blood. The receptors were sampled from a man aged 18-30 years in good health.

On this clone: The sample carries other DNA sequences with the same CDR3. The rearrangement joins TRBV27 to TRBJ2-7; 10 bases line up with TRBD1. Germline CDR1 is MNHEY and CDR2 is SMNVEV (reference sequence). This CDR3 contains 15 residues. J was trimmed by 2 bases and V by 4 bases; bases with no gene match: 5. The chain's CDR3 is CASSYTGTGAYEQYF. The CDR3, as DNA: TGTGCCAGCAGTTATACCGGGACAGGGGCCTACGAGCAGTACTTC.

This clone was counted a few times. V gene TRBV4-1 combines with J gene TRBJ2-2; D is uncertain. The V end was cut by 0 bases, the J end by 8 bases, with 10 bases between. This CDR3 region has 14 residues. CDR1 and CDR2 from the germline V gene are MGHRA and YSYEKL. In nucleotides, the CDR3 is TGCGCCAGCAGCCAAGAGTGGCCCAGGGGGGAGCTGTTTTTT. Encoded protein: CASSQEWPRGELFF.

CDR3 coding DNA: TGCGCCAGCAGCCAAGCCTTCTTGGCCCGCCAAGAGACCCAGTACTTC. As protein: CASSQAFLARQETQYF. This chain uses TRBV4-1 with TRBJ2-5; D call uncertain. V shed 1 base and J shed 1 base, with 13 bases lying between them. Germline values: CDR1 MGHRA, CDR2 YSYEKL. CDR3 size: 16 residues.

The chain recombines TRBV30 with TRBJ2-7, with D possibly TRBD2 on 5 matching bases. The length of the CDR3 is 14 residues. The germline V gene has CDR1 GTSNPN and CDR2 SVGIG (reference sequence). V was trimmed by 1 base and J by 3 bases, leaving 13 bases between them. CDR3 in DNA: TGTGCCTGGAGTGAAATCGGGGAGCTCTACGAGCAGTACTTC. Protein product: CAWSEIGELYEQYF.

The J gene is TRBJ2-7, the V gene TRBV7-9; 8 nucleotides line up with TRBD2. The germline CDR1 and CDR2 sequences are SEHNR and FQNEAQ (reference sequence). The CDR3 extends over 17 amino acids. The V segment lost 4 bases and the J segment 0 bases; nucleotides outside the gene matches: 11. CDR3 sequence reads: CASSSGRGGPSSYEQYF. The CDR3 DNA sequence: TGTGCCAGCAGCTCCGGGAGGGGTGGGCCGAGCTCCTACGAGCAGTACTTC. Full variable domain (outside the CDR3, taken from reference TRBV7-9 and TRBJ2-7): DTGVSQNPRHKITKRGQNVTFRCDPISEHNRLYWYRQTLGQGPEFLTYFQNEAQLEKSRLLSDRFSAERPKGSFSTLEIQRTEQGDSAMYLCASSSGRGGPSSYEQYFGPGTRLTVT.

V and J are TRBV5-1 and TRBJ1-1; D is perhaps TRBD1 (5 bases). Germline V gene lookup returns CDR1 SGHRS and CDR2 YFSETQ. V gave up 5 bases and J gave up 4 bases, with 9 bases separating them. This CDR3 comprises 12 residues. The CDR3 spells CASRGVSTEAFF. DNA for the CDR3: TGCGCCAGCAGGGGGGTGAGCACTGAAGCTTTCTTT. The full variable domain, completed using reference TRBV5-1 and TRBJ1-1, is KAGVTQTPRYLIKTRGQQVTLSCSPISGHRSVSWYQQTPGQGLQFLFEYFSETQRNKGNFPGRFSGRQFSNSRSEMNVSTLELGDSALYLCASRGVSTEAFFGQGTRLTVV.

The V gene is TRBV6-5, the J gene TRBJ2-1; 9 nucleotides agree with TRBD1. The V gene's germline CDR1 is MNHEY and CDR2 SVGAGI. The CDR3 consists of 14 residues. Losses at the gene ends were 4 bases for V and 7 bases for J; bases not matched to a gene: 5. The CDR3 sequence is CASSSGTGLNEQFF. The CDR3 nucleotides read TGTGCCAGCAGTTCCGGGACAGGGTTGAATGAGCAGTTCTTC.

In DNA form, the CDR3 reads TGCGCCAGCAGTGATAAGCACCGGGACAGGAGCTCGCCTTTCCATGGCTACACCTTC. It specifies CASSDKHRDRSSPFHGYTF. V gene TRBV10-1 combines with J gene TRBJ1-2; TRBD1 agrees at 8 bases. This CDR3 is built from 19 residues. With 3 bases clipped from V and 6 bases from J, the junction kept 21 bases outside the gene matches. Germline V gene data show CDR1 as WNHNN and CDR2 as SYGVQD (reference sequence).

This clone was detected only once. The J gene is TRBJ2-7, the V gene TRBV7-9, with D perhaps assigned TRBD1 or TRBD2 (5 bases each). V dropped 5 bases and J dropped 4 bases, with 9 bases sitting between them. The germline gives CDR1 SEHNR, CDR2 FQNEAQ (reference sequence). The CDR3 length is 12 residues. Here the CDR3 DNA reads TGTGCCAGCAGCGGGGACGGATACGAGCAGTACTTC. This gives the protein CASSGDGYEQYF.

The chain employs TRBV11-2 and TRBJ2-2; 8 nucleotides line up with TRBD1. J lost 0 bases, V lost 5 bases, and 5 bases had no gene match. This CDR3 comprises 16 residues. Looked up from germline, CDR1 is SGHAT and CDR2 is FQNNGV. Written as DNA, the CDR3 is TGTGCCAGCAGCCCGACAGGGGCCGCGAACACCGGGGAGCTGTTTTTT. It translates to CASSPTGAANTGELFF.

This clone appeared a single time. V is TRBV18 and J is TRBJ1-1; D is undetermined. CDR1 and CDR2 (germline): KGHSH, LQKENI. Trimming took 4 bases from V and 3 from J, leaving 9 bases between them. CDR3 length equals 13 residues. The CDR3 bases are TGTGCCAGCTCACTCCCCATGGACACTGAAGCTTTCTTT. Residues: CASSLPMDTEAFF. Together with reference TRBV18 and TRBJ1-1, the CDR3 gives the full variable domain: NAGVMQNPRHLVRRRGQEARLRCSPMKGHSHVYWYRQLPEEGLKFMVYLQKENIIDESGMPKERFSAEFPKEGPSILRIQQVVRGDSAAYFCASSLPMDTEAFFGQGTRLTVV.

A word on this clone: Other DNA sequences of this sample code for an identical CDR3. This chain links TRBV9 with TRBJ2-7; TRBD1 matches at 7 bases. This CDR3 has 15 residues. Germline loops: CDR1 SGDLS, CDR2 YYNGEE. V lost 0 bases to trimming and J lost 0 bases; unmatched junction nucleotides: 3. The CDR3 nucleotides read TGTGCCAGCAGCGTAGGGCCAGGGGGCTCCTACGAGCAGTACTTC. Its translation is CASSVGPGGSYEQYF.

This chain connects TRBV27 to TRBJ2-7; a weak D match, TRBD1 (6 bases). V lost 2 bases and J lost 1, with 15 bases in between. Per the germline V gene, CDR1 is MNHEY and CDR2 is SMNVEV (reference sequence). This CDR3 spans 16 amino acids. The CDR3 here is CASSLRVRTESYEQYF. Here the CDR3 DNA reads TGTGCCAGCAGTTTACGAGTCCGGACAGAATCCTACGAGCAGTACTTC.

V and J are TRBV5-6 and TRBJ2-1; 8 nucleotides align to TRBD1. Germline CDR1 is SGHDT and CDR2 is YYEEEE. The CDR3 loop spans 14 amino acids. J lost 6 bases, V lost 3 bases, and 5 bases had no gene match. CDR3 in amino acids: CASSWTGTPNEQFF. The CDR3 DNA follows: TGTGCCAGCAGCTGGACAGGGACTCCCAATGAGCAGTTCTTC.

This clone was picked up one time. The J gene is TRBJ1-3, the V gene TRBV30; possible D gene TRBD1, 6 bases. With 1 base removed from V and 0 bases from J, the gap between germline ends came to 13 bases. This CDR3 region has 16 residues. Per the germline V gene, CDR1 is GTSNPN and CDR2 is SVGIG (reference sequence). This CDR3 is CAWSDNRESSGNTIYF. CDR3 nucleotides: TGTGCCTGGAGTGATAACAGGGAGAGCTCTGGAAACACCATATATTTT.

CDR3 nucleotides: TGTGCCAGCAGTGAGTGGGTGGGGGAAGAAAACATTCAGTACTTC. Protein sequence: CASSEWVGEENIQYF. J is TRBJ2-4 and V is TRBV2; TRBD1 or TRBD2 may be the D gene (5 bases each). This CDR3 region has 15 residues. V gave up 3 bases and J gave up 5 bases, with 14 bases separating them. Germline V gene sequence: CDR1 SNHLY, CDR2 FYNNEI.

CDR3 amino acids: CAWSVLEPVEKLFF. CDR3 DNA: TGTGCCTGGAGTGTACTAGAGCCGGTAGAAAAACTGTTTTTT. V usage is TRBV30 and J usage is TRBJ1-4; D gene uncertain. Germline loops: CDR1 GTSNPN, CDR2 SVGIG (reference sequence). The CDR3 extends over 14 amino acids. Trimming shortened V by 0 bases and J by 8 bases, and 13 bases separated the two germline ends. The full variable domain, rest sourced from reference TRBV30 and TRBJ1-4, is SQTIHQWPATLVQPVGSPLSLECTVEGTSNPNLYWYRQAAGRGLQLLFYSVGIGQISSEVPQNLSASRPQDRQFILSSKKLLLSDSGFYLCAWSVLEPVEKLFFGSGTQLSVL.

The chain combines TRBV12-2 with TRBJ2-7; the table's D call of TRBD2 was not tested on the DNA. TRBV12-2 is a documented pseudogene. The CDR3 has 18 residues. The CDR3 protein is CASRLEGGASGVPYEQYF. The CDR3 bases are TGTGCAAGTCGCTTAGAAGGCGGGGCTAGCGGGGTTCCCTACGAGCAGTACTTC.

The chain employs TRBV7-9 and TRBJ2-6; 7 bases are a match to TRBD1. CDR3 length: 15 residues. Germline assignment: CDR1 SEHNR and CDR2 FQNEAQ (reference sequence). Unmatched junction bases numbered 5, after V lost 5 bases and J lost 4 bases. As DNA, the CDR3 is TGTGCCAGCAGCCCGCAGGGGGAAGGGGCCAACGTCCTGACTTTC. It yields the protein CASSPQGEGANVLTF.

CDR3 sequence: CASSQEIYSSGETQYF. CDR3 sequence (DNA): TGCGCCAGCAGCCAAGAAATCTACAGCTCGGGGGAGACCCAGTACTTC. V usage is TRBV4-1 and J usage is TRBJ2-5, with D tentatively TRBD2 (5 bases). Germline V gene sequence: CDR1 MGHRA, CDR2 YSYEKL. CDR3 length equals 16 residues. Trimming took off 0 bases at V and 5 bases at J, with 16 bases between the two ends.

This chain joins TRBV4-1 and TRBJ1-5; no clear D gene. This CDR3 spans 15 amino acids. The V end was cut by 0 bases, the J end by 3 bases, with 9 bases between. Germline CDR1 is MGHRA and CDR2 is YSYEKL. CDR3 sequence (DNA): TGCGCCAGCAGCCAAGAGGACGGATCCAATCAGCCCCAGCATTTT. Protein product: CASSQEDGSNQPQHF.

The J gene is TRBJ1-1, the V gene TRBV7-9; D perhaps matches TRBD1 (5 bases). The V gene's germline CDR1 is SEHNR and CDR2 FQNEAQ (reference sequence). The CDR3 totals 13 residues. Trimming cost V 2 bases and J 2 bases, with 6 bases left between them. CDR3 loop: CASSLQGNTEAFF. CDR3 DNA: TGTGCCAGCAGCTTACAGGGCAACACTGAAGCTTTCTTT.